A selection of T cell receptor beta chains follows, all from one sample in a study of T-cell memory formation after mild COVID-19. TCRdb re-derived calls from the 5' RACE reads in MiXCR, one entry per CDR3 protein. The profile covers 50,000 or so distinct CDR3 sequences, with 25% to 35% appearing a single time and 35% to 50% taken by the ten largest. The specimen was PBMCs or a T cell subset sorted from them (not recorded which). These receptors were obtained from a man aged 18 to 30 who had mild COVID-19 (a few samples of this study predate the infection). Cell type and time point are not known. The conserved cysteine and the conserved F or W are not part of the CDR3 here. Expanded clones are given a class, and other clones once, few, many or no size at all.

abundance: few; v_gene: TRBV6-1; CDR3aa: ASSEGTGGYNEQF
abundance: .; v_gene: TRBV27; CDR3aa: ASSQGLAGDFPTDTQY
abundance: .; v_gene: TRBV4-3; CDR3aa: ASSRGRREAPHGYT
abundance: .; v_gene: TRBV4-3; CDR3aa: ASSPSTGYEKY
abundance: .; v_gene: TRBV6-5; CDR3aa: ASSTTDRNTGELF
abundance: .; v_gene: TRBV19; CDR3aa: ASSSGWYEQY
abundance: .; v_gene: TRBV5-1; CDR3aa: ASSGGQGPGSEQY
abundance: few; v_gene: TRBV5-4; CDR3aa: ASSLSSGGARETQY
abundance: .; v_gene: TRBV4-2; CDR3aa: ASSPWGGESSYEQY
abundance: .; v_gene: TRBV4-1; CDR3aa: ASSHRQGSNEKLF
abundance: few; v_gene: TRBV14; CDR3aa: ASSRAAPGNEQF
abundance: few; v_gene: TRBV19; CDR3aa: ASSIASYSEQF
abundance: .; v_gene: TRBV11-2; CDR3aa: ASSLEAGGYKEQF
abundance: .; v_gene: TRBV9; CDR3aa: ASSPVQRGDNEQF
abundance: .; v_gene: TRBV6-2/TRBV6-3; CDR3aa: ASSYPPGGGPYNEQF
abundance: few; v_gene: TRBV27; CDR3aa: ASSALPGLGSQNEQF
abundance: few; v_gene: TRBV27; CDR3aa: ASSENRVTEAF
abundance: .; v_gene: TRBV9; CDR3aa: ASSPRSGDSHEQY
abundance: .; v_gene: TRBV20-1; CDR3aa: SANGDESSIEKLF
abundance: .; v_gene: TRBV3-1; CDR3aa: ASSPTPGQGAMGYGYT
abundance: few; v_gene: TRBV6-4; CDR3aa: ASSETSGGYDEQF
abundance: few; v_gene: TRBV13; CDR3aa: ASSLAGTGGLETQY
abundance: few; v_gene: TRBV7-2; CDR3aa: ASSLLAGDTDTQY
abundance: .; v_gene: TRBV15; CDR3aa: ATSRDLAEDTQY
abundance: few; v_gene: TRBV24-1; CDR3aa: ATSDFRTGNEQF
abundance: .; v_gene: TRBV7-6; CDR3aa: ASSLEDTSPTEAF
abundance: few; v_gene: TRBV5-6; CDR3aa: ASSPEGGAPQETQY